This TCR beta chain was sequenced during a study of blood T cells in healthy people across ages. The authors ran a second PCR of about 6 to 11 cycles using a sample-barcoded 5' primer and a J-beta primer mix. Via MiXCR, TCRdb re-called the 5' RACE reads, giving one row per CDR3 protein. The sample consists of approximately 780,000 distinct CDR3 sequences, about 26% of them appearing once. This clonotype has a handful of counts. Its antigen is not known. The CDR3 contains 16 residues. Trimming at V came to 2 bases and at J to 7 bases, leaving 11 bases not matched to a gene. Germline V CDR1 and CDR2: MNHEY, SVGAGI. Overall study findings and caveats: Among T cells, TCR beta diversity per million cells dropped roughly linearly as age rose. Among long-lived donors, naive CD4+ cells were more numerous and diversity higher than in aged donors. Changes in expanded clonotypes were possibly confounded, as the CMV status of donors was unknown.

Another study also made use of these data, one on T cells of mothers and their children. Per that paper: Sample barcodes and 2-4 random nucleotides were added by the M1S primer of the second PCR.

The material sequenced was blood. The V and J genes are TRBV6-5 and TRBJ2-5; TRBD2 matches 9 bases. The TCR was taken from a boy between 10 and 17 years old in good health. The CDR3, as DNA: TGTGCCAGCAGTTACGTCGGGACTAGCCCTGATCGGACCCAGTACTTC. It is translated as CASSYVGTSPDRTQYF.